This T cell receptor (beta chain) was sequenced during a study of regulatory T cells in long-lasting Graves disease. Time point reported: persistent/refractory GD, antithyroid drugs over 5 years with positive TRAb. RNA isolated from PBMCs was used to make the TCR library. According to the study, TCR beta libraries were built with iRepertoire HTBI primers and CDR3-region Arm-PCR. TCRdb re-called the multiplex PCR reads through MiXCR, storing one row per CDR3 protein. The sample lists hundreds of thousands of distinct CDR3 sequences, about 21% occurring once. Germline CDR1 DFQATT, CDR2 SNEGSKA (reference sequence). This CDR3 has 12 residues. The V and J ends lost 3 bases and 6 bases, in that order; junction bases with no gene match: 1.

The TCR was taken from a female donor with Graves disease. The material was peripheral blood mononuclear cells (PBMCs), obtained when the disease was refractory, from a patient treated with antithyroid drugs. The V and J genes are TRBV20-1 and TRBJ2-2; 7 bases are a match to TRBD2. The CDR3 coding sequence is TGCAGTGCTAGTGCGGGGGCCGGGGAGCTGTTTTTT. This encodes CSASAGAGELFF.